This T cell receptor beta chain was recovered during a study of T cell clonality in common variable immunodeficiency. Overall study results and limits: Reportedly, TCR beta sequences from common variable immunodeficiency showed fewer deletions and N-nucleotide insertions.

The repertoire was sequenced with immunoSEQ multiplex PCR; TCRdb's copy has only in-frame clones and lacks some. This table holds roughly 40,000 clones with no singletons; the top ten claim approximately 1.4%. At least ten counts were recorded for this clone. The target antigen is unknown. The CDR3 end falls 3 residues outside the read, so it is completed with the germline J gene. The CDR3 extends over 13 amino acids. Per the germline V gene, CDR1 is SNHLY and CDR2 is FYNNEI. V was clipped by 4 bases and J by 5 bases, with 9 bases between them. The chain recombines TRBV2 with TRBJ2-1; D might be TRBD1 (6 bases). The sample comprised peripheral blood mononuclear cells. This receptor was identified in a person between 18 and 75 years old in good health. CDR3 residues: CASSAQGNNEQFF. CDR3 bases read: TGTGCCAGCAGTGCCCAGGGGAACAATGAG.